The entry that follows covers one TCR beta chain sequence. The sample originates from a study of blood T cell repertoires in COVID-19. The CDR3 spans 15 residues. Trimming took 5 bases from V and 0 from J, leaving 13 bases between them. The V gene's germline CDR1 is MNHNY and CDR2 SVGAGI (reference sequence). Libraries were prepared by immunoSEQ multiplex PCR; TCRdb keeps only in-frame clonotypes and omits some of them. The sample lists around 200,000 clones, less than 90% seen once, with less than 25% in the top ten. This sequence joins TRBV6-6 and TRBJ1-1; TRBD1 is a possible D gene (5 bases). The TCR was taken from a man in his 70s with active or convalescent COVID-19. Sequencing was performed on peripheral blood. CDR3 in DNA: TGTGCCAGCAGTCCCCCCCCGACAGTGAACACTGAAGCTTTCTTT. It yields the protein CASSPPPTVNTEAFF.